Listed here is a single T cell receptor beta chain. The PCR contained 60 Vbeta and 13 Jbeta primers. Sequencing was performed with immunoSEQ multiplex PCR; in TCRdb, only in-frame clones are kept and a portion is missing. The data contain about 190,000 clones, about 81% of them seen just once; the ten biggest clones take up about 4.8%. This sample is part of a study of cytomegalovirus exposure and HLA in healthy donors. Study details: From donors who were HLA-typed, an early data release held about 85 million unique TCRs.

CDR1 is SEHNR and CDR2 is FQNEAQ in the germline V gene (reference sequence). V was clipped by 2 bases and J by 1 base; unmatched bases: 3. The CDR3 length is 15 residues. The source material was PBMCs. This clonotype was obtained from a young man in good health and CMV-seropositive. The chain is built from TRBV7-9 and TRBJ2-7; TRBD1 aligns across 9 bases. The CDR3 sequence is CASSLRGTGSYEQYF. The CDR3 DNA reads as TGTGCCAGCAGCTTACGGGGGACAGGGTCCTACGAGCAGTACTTC.